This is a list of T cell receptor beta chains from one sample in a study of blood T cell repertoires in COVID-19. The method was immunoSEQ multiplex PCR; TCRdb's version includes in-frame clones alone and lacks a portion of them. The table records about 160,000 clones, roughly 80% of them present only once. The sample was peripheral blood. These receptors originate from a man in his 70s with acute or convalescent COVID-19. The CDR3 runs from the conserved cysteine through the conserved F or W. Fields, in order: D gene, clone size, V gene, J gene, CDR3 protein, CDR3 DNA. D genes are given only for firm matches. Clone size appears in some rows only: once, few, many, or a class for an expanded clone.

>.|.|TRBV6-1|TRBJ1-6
CASSEIDWRSPLHF
TGTGCCAGCAGTGAAATTGACTGGCGTTCACCCCTCCACTTT
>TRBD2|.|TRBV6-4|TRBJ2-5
CASTGGAQYF
TGTGCCAGCACGGGGGGGGCCCAGTACTTC
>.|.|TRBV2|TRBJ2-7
CASSEAGYEQYF
TGTGCCAGCAGTGAGGCAGGCTACGAGCAGTACTTC
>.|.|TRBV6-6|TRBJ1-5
CASRDRGGYQPQHF
TGTGCCAGCAGGGACAGAGGTGGGTATCAGCCCCAGCATTTT
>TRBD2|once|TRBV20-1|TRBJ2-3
CSASGSGGLADTQYF
TGCAGTGCTAGTGGAAGCGGGGGGCTTGCAGATACGCAGTATTTT
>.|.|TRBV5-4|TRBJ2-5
CASSFPGIREETQYF
TGTGCCAGCAGCTTTCCGGGAATTCGGGAAGAGACCCAGTACTTC
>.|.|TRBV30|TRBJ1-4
CAWSVNRNEKLFF
TGTGCCTGGAGTGTAAACAGAAATGAAAAACTGTTTTTT
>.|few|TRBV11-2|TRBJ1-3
CASSLGQFRQLYF
TGTGCCAGCAGCTTGGGTCAATTCAGGCAACTATATTTT
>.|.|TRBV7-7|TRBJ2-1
CASSFTGGNGDEQFF
TGTGCTAGCAGCTTTACGGGGGGCAATGGAGATGAGCAGTTCTTC
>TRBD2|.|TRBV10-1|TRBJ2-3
CASRLAGDADTQYF
TGCGCCAGCAGGCTAGCGGGGGACGCAGATACGCAGTATTTT
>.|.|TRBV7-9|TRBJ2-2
CASSPTGQRAGELFF
TGTGCCAGCAGCCCAACCGGACAGCGAGCCGGGGAGCTGTTTTTT
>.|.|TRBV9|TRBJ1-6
CASSVDGRLPLHF
TGTGCCAGCAGCGTAGATGGCAGGCTGCCCCTCCACTTT
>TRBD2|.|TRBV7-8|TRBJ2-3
CASSLVRAGTTDTQYF
TGTGCCAGCAGCTTAGTTCGAGCGGGGACCACAGATACGCAGTATTTT
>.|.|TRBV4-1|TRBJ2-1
CASSQERTDNEQFF
TGCGCCAGCAGCCAAGAACGGACAGACAATGAGCAGTTCTTC
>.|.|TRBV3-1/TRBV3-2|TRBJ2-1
CASSQLRASAYNEQFF
TGTGCCAGCAGCCAACTTAGGGCTAGCGCGTACAATGAGCAGTTCTTC
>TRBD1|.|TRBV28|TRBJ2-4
CASSSPGQGLHIQYF
TGTGCCAGCAGTTCCCCGGGACAGGGTTTGCACATTCAGTACTTC
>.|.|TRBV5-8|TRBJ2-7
CASSPSTAYEQYF
TGTGCCAGCAGCCCGTCGACAGCCTACGAGCAGTACTTC
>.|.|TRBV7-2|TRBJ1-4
CASSFVTGKDEKLFF
TGTGCCAGCAGCTTCGTCACGGGAAAAGATGAAAAACTGTTTTTT
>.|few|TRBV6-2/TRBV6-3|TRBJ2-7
CASSDTSYEQYF
TGTGCCAGCAGCGACACCTCCTACGAGCAGTACTTC
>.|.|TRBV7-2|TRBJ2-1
CATSSGTYNEQFF
TGTGCCACTAGTAGCGGAACCTACAATGAGCAGTTCTTC
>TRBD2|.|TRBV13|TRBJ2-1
CASNPSGAYNEQFF
TGTGCCAGCAATCCGAGCGGGGCCTACAATGAGCAGTTCTTC
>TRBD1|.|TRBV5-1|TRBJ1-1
CASSLETGVGTEAFF
TGCGCCAGCAGCTTGGAGACAGGGGTTGGAACTGAAGCTTTCTTT
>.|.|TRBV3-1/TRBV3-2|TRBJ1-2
CASSQDPADYGYTF
TGTGCCAGCAGCCAAGATCCCGCGGACTATGGCTACACCTTC
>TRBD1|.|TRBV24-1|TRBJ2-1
CATSDLGTGNYNEQFF
TGTGCCACCAGTGATCTAGGGACAGGGAATTACAATGAGCAGTTCTTC
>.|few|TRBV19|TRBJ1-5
CAGGYEGYQPQHF
TGTGCCGGGGGGTATGAGGGGTATCAGCCCCAGCATTTT
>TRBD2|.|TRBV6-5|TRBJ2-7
CASSYSTSGSNEQYF
TGTGCCAGCAGTTACTCGACTAGCGGGAGCAACGAGCAGTACTTC
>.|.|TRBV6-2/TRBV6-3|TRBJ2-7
CASSFAYEQYF
TGTGCCAGCAGTTTCGCGTACGAGCAGTACTTC
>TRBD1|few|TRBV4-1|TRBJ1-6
CASSQEQGINSPLHF
TGCGCCAGCAGCCAAGAACAGGGGATTAATTCACCCCTCCACTTT
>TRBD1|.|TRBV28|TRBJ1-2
CASSLPTGGYGYTF
TGTGCCAGCAGTCTCCCGACAGGGGGCTATGGCTACACCTTC